The subject of this entry is one T cell receptor (beta chain). Its antigen remains unidentified. Base-call qualities are not available, and no considerably larger clone is one nucleotide away. The data originate from a study of blood T cell repertoires in COVID-19 (dated by TCRdb to 2018 to 2021). Regarding the research as a whole: Samples covering the acute and convalescent phases of COVID-19 were provided by collaborators in the United States, Italy and Spain. The material from the prospective study consisted of cDNA or gDNA derived from T cells, B-cell-depleted T cells, or PBMCs. Deeply sampled blood TCRbeta repertoires from subjects exposed to, actively infected with, or recovered from COVID-19 were included in the dataset. A freely available public database, intended as a resource for researchers studying the immune response to SARS-CoV-2, is where the repertoires were released. Samples were obtained from the ongoing ImmuneRACE study (first 160 participants) and from about 1,300 subjects provided by 6 global collaborators. A de-identified subject ID, COVID-19 status, age in years and sex were almost always included in the sample metadata. Where available, HLA class I and class II types were obtained from metadata supplied by the sample provider rather than from assay-based typing.

TCRbeta CDR3 regions were amplified from genomic DNA using the immunoSEQ Assay, a bias-controlled multiplex PCR. The original pipeline was this. The number of nucleated cells in each sample was estimated from the amplification of reference gene primers within the assay. Sequence reads were collapsed and filtered to measure the absolute abundance of every unique TCRbeta CDR3 rearrangement. For each sample, productive Simpson clonality was calculated by taking the square root of Simpson's diversity index across productive rearrangements. TCRdb's version of the immuneACCESS table is confined to in-frame rearrangements and falls short of the full clone set. An unresolved V gene accounts for under half of the shortfall where checked; the remainder is of unknown origin. The V and J calls and clone size were taken over from that table, and D and trimming were inferred from the DNA. The sample table contains approximately 210,000 clones; only one count was recorded for about 79% of them. The top ten hold about 3.2% of the sample.

Study-wide conclusions, independent of this receptor: The amount of clinical and demographic metadata varied by source and participant and was provided uncurated.

The CDR3 runs 13 residues from the cysteine to the phenylalanine. Of the read, only the CDR3 DNA is kept; its 39 bases are in frame from base 1. Per the germline V gene, SGHAT is the CDR1 and FQNNGV is the CDR2. A distance of 8 bases separates the germline ends of V and J, which lose 5 bases and 3 bases respectively. Participants in the prospective study were enrolled through a virtual design, were aged 18 to 89 years, and lived in approximately 25 United States geographic areas. To assign participants to cohorts, the prospective study relied on clinical history that participants themselves reported in a screening survey and a study questionnaire. ImmuneRACE Cohort 3 recovered participants were defined by two consecutive negative NP/OP PCR tests, healthcare professional clearance, or symptom resolution. Mobile phlebotomists in the prospective study collected whole blood, serum and a nasopharyngeal or oropharyngeal swab from every participant. Over a 2-month period, participants in the prospective study had the option of providing additional blood draws and questionnaires. Prospective study blood samples were shipped either frozen or at room temperature before DNA extraction.

Material for sequencing was PBMCs or T cells enriched from blood (not recorded which). The receptor comes from a woman aged 60-75 years who had recovered from COVID-19. This chain joins TRBV11-2 to TRBJ1-3, and possibly TRBD1, on 6 matching bases. The CDR3: CASSGGGGNTIYF. Read as DNA, the sequence is TGTGCCAGCAGCGGGGGCGGTGGAAACACCATATATTTT.